Listed below are T cell receptor beta chains from one sample, sequenced in a study of shared clonotypes between healthy human individuals. Here immunoSEQ multiplex PCR was the method, and the copy in TCRdb shows in-frame clones only, minus some. Of approximately 720,000 clones detected, 90% to 95% appear once; the ten largest clones hold approximately 24%. The specimen was naive CD8+ T cells sorted from blood. The receptors shown here come from a young man in good health. Each CDR3 is given with its conserved first and last residue. The order of the fields is V gene, D gene, clone size, J gene, CDR3 DNA, CDR3 protein. D genes are given only for firm matches. Clone size is not always given. Where it is, it says once, few, many or a class for expanded clones.

V: TRBV28
D: TRBD2
size: NA
J: TRBJ2-7
DNA: TGTGCCACCAGGTGGGGGGGAAACTACGAGCAGTACTTC
CDR3: CATRWGGNYEQYF

V: TRBV7-9
D: NA
size: NA
J: TRBJ2-5
DNA: TGTGCCAGCAGCCCGACCCTCCCCAGCGAAGAGACCCAGTACTTC
CDR3: CASSPTLPSEETQYF

V: TRBV28
D: NA
size: once
J: TRBJ1-2
DNA: TGTGCCAGCAGTGAAGACAGCTATGGCTACACCTTC
CDR3: CASSEDSYGYTF

V: TRBV29-1
D: TRBD1
size: NA
J: TRBJ2-7
DNA: TGCAGCGTGGCGACAGGGGGTATTGTCTACGAGCAGTACTTC
CDR3: CSVATGGIVYEQYF

V: TRBV10-3
D: NA
size: once
J: TRBJ1-1
DNA: TGTGCCATTGCTTGGGGCACTGAAGCTTTCTTT
CDR3: CAIAWGTEAFF

V: TRBV10-3
D: NA
size: NA
J: TRBJ1-1
DNA: TGTGCCATCAGTGGAGGGGATTTCACCTCCACTGCGAACACTGAAGCTTTCTTT
CDR3: CAISGGDFTSTANTEAFF

V: TRBV6-1
D: NA
size: NA
J: TRBJ2-7
DNA: TGTGCCAGCAGTGAAATGAGCAACGAGCAGTACTTC
CDR3: CASSEMSNEQYF

V: TRBV7-9
D: NA
size: NA
J: TRBJ2-7
DNA: TGTGCCAGCAGCCAACCCTCTATAGGAAGCTACGAGCAGTACTTC
CDR3: CASSQPSIGSYEQYF

V: TRBV5-6
D: NA
size: NA
J: TRBJ2-1
DNA: TGTGCCAGCAGCGCCTCCTCTTGGCTTAATGAGCAGTTCTTC
CDR3: CASSASSWLNEQFF

V: TRBV7-6
D: NA
size: NA
J: TRBJ2-1
DNA: TGTGCCAGCAGCTTAGCGGAGAATGAGCAGTTCTTC
CDR3: CASSLAENEQFF

V: TRBV7-9
D: NA
size: NA
J: TRBJ1-1
DNA: TGTGCCAGCAGCCGAGGCACTGAAGCTTTCTTT
CDR3: CASSRGTEAFF

V: TRBV11-2
D: TRBD1
size: NA
J: TRBJ2-7
DNA: TGTGCCAGCAGTTATACAGGGGGGACGAACTACGAGCAGTACTTC
CDR3: CASSYTGGTNYEQYF

V: TRBV4-2
D: NA
size: NA
J: TRBJ2-6
DNA: TGTGCCAGCAGCCAAGGGACTGGGGCCAACGTCCTGACTTTC
CDR3: CASSQGTGANVLTF

V: TRBV7-9
D: TRBD1
size: once
J: TRBJ2-7
DNA: TGTGCCAGCAGCTCGGACCGGACAGGGTATACGGACGAGCAGTACTTC
CDR3: CASSSDRTGYTDEQYF

V: TRBV28
D: TRBD1
size: NA
J: TRBJ1-3
DNA: TGTGCCAGCAGGGGGACAGTAAGCTCTGGAAACACCATATATTTT
CDR3: CASRGTVSSGNTIYF

V: TRBV19
D: TRBD1
size: NA
J: TRBJ1-1
DNA: TGTGCCAGTAGTATAGGGACAGGGGGGACTGAAGCTTTCTTT
CDR3: CASSIGTGGTEAFF

V: TRBV14
D: NA
size: NA
J: TRBJ2-6
DNA: TGTGCCAGCAGCCAAGATACTGTTTCTCTCCTGACTTTC
CDR3: CASSQDTVSLLTF

V: TRBV6-1
D: TRBD2
size: NA
J: TRBJ2-7
DNA: TGTGCCAGCAGTGGAGGGACTAGCGCCTTCTACGAGCAGTACTTC
CDR3: CASSGGTSAFYEQYF

V: TRBV19
D: NA
size: NA
J: TRBJ2-1
DNA: TGTGCCAGTAGTATAACGGGCAGCTCCTACAATGAGCAGTTCTTC
CDR3: CASSITGSSYNEQFF

V: TRBV4-1
D: TRBD1
size: NA
J: TRBJ1-5
DNA: TGCGCCAGCAGCCAAGGCTGGACAGGAAATAGCAATCAGCCCCAGCATTTT
CDR3: CASSQGWTGNSNQPQHF

V: TRBV27
D: NA
size: NA
J: TRBJ2-2
DNA: TGTGCCAGCAGTCAGGAGATCGGGGAGCTGTTTTTT
CDR3: CASSQEIGELFF

V: TRBV29-1
D: NA
size: NA
J: TRBJ2-7
DNA: TGCAGCGTTGAAGATTTTGCCTACGAGCAGTACTTC
CDR3: CSVEDFAYEQYF

V: TRBV6-5
D: TRBD2
size: NA
J: TRBJ2-7
DNA: TGTGCCTGCCGGGGGGGCGACGAGCAGTACTTC
CDR3: CACRGGDEQYF

V: TRBV7-2
D: TRBD2
size: NA
J: TRBJ2-3
DNA: TGTGCCAGCAGTCGGTGGGGGGGTGGCACAGATACGCAGTATTTT
CDR3: CASSRWGGGTDTQYF

V: TRBV7-9
D: NA
size: NA
J: TRBJ2-1
DNA: TGTGCCAGCAGCTTAGGGAGGATTGACTCCCCCTCCTACAATGAGCAGTTCTTC
CDR3: CASSLGRIDSPSYNEQFF

V: TRBV20-1
D: NA
size: NA
J: TRBJ2-1
DNA: TGCAGTGCTAGAGAGGACTATGAGCAGTTCTTC
CDR3: CSAREDYEQFF

V: TRBV5-4
D: NA
size: NA
J: TRBJ2-1
DNA: TGTGCCAGCAGCCCCATCACAGGGAGCTCCTACAATGAGCAGTTCTTC
CDR3: CASSPITGSSYNEQFF

V: TRBV25-1
D: NA
size: NA
J: TRBJ2-7
DNA: TGTGCCAGCAGGCAGGGCTACGAGCAGTACTTC
CDR3: CASRQGYEQYF

V: TRBV18
D: NA
size: NA
J: TRBJ2-5
DNA: TGTGCCAGCTCACCAGGTCAGGGACTGGGCCAAGAGACCCAGTACTTC
CDR3: CASSPGQGLGQETQYF

V: TRBV27
D: NA
size: NA
J: TRBJ2-7
DNA: TGTGCCAGCAGGCAAACCCCCACCTACGAGCAGTACTTC
CDR3: CASRQTPTYEQYF

V: TRBV7-8
D: NA
size: NA
J: TRBJ2-1
DNA: TGTGCCAGCAGCTTAGGTACTCACAATGAGCAGTTCTTC
CDR3: CASSLGTHNEQFF

V: TRBV5-6
D: NA
size: NA
J: TRBJ2-1
DNA: TGTGCCAGCAGCTTGGCCGGAGGACTTGATGAGCAGTTCTTC
CDR3: CASSLAGGLDEQFF

V: TRBV15
D: TRBD2
size: NA
J: TRBJ2-2
DNA: TGTGCCACCAGCAGAGGGGAGGGAGGGGATACCGGGGAGCTGTTTTTT
CDR3: CATSRGEGGDTGELFF

V: TRBV6-1
D: NA
size: NA
J: TRBJ2-7
DNA: TGTGCCACCCAGGGGGGTCTAAAGGCCTACGAGCAGTACTTC
CDR3: CATQGGLKAYEQYF

V: TRBV19
D: NA
size: few
J: TRBJ2-7
DNA: TGTGCCAGTAGTCACCCAGAGGAGGGTAGCTCCTACGAGCAGTACTTC
CDR3: CASSHPEEGSSYEQYF